What follows describes a single T cell receptor beta chain. No antigen is known for it. Germline V gene sequence: CDR1 DFQATT, CDR2 SNEGSKA (reference sequence). The length of the CDR3 is 15 residues. These data belong to a study of vaccination and CD4 T cells after COVID-19. This sample's treatment: roughly 11-day PBMC culture with coronavirus spike peptide pools or control peptides (ViraFEST assay). The Oncomine TCR Beta short-read assay was applied to DNA of cultured CD4+ T cells. TCRdb redid the calling of the PCR reads with MiXCR, one entry per CDR3 protein. This table holds around 20,000 distinct CDR3 sequences, 67% found once.

The receptor's source is a human donor who had recovered from COVID-19. The specimen sequenced was CD4+ T cells from blood, cultured in vitro. The genes are TRBV20-1 and TRBJ2-1; TRBD2 matches at 7 bases. CDR3 loop: CRLARKTGGYNEQFF. CDR3 sequence (DNA): TGCAGATTAGCGAGGAAGACCGGGGGGTACAATGAGCAGTTCTTC.